The 25 T cell receptor beta chains reported below all come from one sample, sequenced in a study of T cells in Graves' hyperthyroidism and ophthalmopathy. TCR beta CDR3 regions were amplified from RNA transcripts. Primed by the HTBI set, a first-round RT-PCR was run on the TCR CDR3. A single record per CDR3 protein comes from TCRdb applying MiXCR to the multiplex PCR reads. The sample lists fewer than 700,000 distinct CDR3 sequences, 17% occurring once. Sequencing was carried out using blood. The receptors derive from a woman between 18 and 29 years old with Graves' ophthalmopathy.

This clonotype was observed once. The J gene is TRBJ1-3, the V gene TRBV20-1; possible D gene TRBD1, 5 bases. V lost 4 bases and J 1 base, leaving 14 bases between the germline ends. The CDR3 runs to 15 residues. In germline, CDR1 is DFQATT, CDR2 SNEGSKA (reference sequence). The CDR3 loop reads CSATQGSVSGNTIYF. DNA for the CDR3: TGCAGTGCTACGCAGGGTTCTGTGTCTGGAAACACCATATATTTT.

CDR3: CASSLAGSRASEQYF. The CDR3 nucleotides read TGTGCCAGCAGCTTGGCGGGATCTCGCGCTTCGGAGCAGTACTTC. The gene calls are TRBV5-6 and TRBJ2-7; TRBD2 is a possible D gene (5 bases). The CDR3 is made up of 15 amino acids. Trimming removed 0 bases from V and 7 bases from J, with 17 bases in between. Germline-derived CDR1 and CDR2 are SGHDT and YYEEEE.

This clonotype showed up just a few times. The chain employs TRBV7-9 and TRBJ2-7; TRBD2 matches 10 bases. The CDR3 extends over 16 amino acids. Trimming removed 5 bases from V and 6 bases from J; junction bases left unmatched: 13. Germline values: CDR1 SEHNR, CDR2 FQNEAQ (reference sequence). CDR3 coding DNA: TGTGCCAGCAGCCGCAAGGGTCTAGCGGGAGAAGGCGAGCAGTACTTC. Amino acid sequence: CASSRKGLAGEGEQYF. Variable domain in full (rest from reference TRBV7-9 and TRBJ2-7): DTGVSQNPRHKITKRGQNVTFRCDPISEHNRLYWYRQTLGQGPEFLTYFQNEAQLEKSRLLSDRFSAERPKGSFSTLEIQRTEQGDSAMYLCASSRKGLAGEGEQYFGPGTRLTVT.

This chain connects TRBV20-1 to TRBJ2-4; D call uncertain. The CDR3 spans 13 residues. Trimming left V 6 bases short and J 1 base short, with 10 bases between. The germline CDR1 and CDR2 sequences are DFQATT and SNEGSKA (reference sequence). This CDR3 reads CSAITTAKNIQYF. The CDR3 DNA follows: TGCAGTGCCATTACAACGGCCAAAAACATTCAGTACTTC.

This clonotype appeared a few times. V gene TRBV7-8 combines with J gene TRBJ2-4, with TRBD2 as a possible D gene (5 bases). Germline V gene sequence: CDR1 SGHVS, CDR2 FQNEAQ. This CDR3 is built from 18 residues. V lost 5 bases to trimming and J lost 0 bases, with 20 bases between them. CDR3 residues: CASSPQDGENLAKNIQYF. The CDR3 nucleotides are TGTGCCAGCAGCCCTCAGGACGGGGAAAACCTAGCCAAAAACATTCAGTACTTC.

This clonotype was seen ten or more times. CDR3 sequence reads: CSARWAGTYEQYF. The CDR3 DNA sequence: TGCAGTGCTAGATGGGCTGGAACTTACGAGCAGTACTTC. This chain uses TRBV20-1 with TRBJ2-7; D ambiguous. The CDR3 totals 13 residues. Germline values: CDR1 DFQATT, CDR2 SNEGSKA (reference sequence). Trimming stripped 2 bases from V and 4 bases from J, with 12 bases between.

This clonotype was picked up many times. The J gene is TRBJ2-5, the V gene TRBV19; TRBD2 matches 9 bases. J lost 6 bases, V lost 10 bases, and 24 bases had no gene match. CDR1 is LNHDA and CDR2 is SQIVND in the germline V gene (reference sequence). The CDR3 length is 18 residues. CDR3 region: CATQAAGWREGRDQTQYF. CDR3 nucleotides: TGTGCCACCCAAGCGGCGGGTTGGCGGGAGGGCCGGGACCAGACCCAGTACTTC.

This clonotype was counted many times. The V gene is TRBV11-2, the J gene TRBJ1-6; TRBD1 might be the D (6 bases). CDR1 SGHAT and CDR2 FQNNGV come from the germline V gene. CDR3 length: 15 residues. V dropped 1 base and J dropped 6 bases, with 10 bases sitting between them. The CDR3 DNA is TGTGCCAGCAGCTTAGCCAGGGGCAGTAATTCACCCCTCCACTTT. Translating gives CASSLARGSNSPLHF.

This clonotype has just a few counts. The J gene is TRBJ2-1, the V gene TRBV19; no clear D gene. The V and J ends lost 3 bases and 4 bases respectively, with 16 bases between them. The germline gives CDR1 LNHDA, CDR2 SQIVND (reference sequence). The CDR3 has 16 residues. The CDR3 DNA reads as TGTGCCAGTAGTATGGCGCCCGGACCAGAATACAATGAGCAGTTCTTC. This gives the protein CASSMAPGPEYNEQFF.

The chain links TRBV4-1 to TRBJ1-1; 8 bases are a match to TRBD1. J lost 3 bases, V lost 2 bases, and 14 bases had no gene match. The germline CDR1 and CDR2 sequences are MGHRA and YSYEKL. This CDR3 spans 18 amino acids. The DNA for the CDR3 is TGCGCCAGCAGCCAATGGACAGGGCGGATCCCAGGGGACACTGAAGCTTTCTTT. This translates into CASSQWTGRIPGDTEAFF.

Worth noting for this clonotype: A much larger clone differs from this one at a single base, so this may be a read error. The chain is built from TRBV6-1 and TRBJ2-1, with D uncertain. Germline V gene lookup returns CDR1 MNHNS and CDR2 SASEGT. The CDR3 length is 13 residues. CDR3 loop: CTTSDTSYNEQFF. The DNA for the CDR3 is TGTACCACCAGTGATACCTCCTACAATGAGCAGTTCTTC.

The V gene is TRBV3-1, the J gene TRBJ2-4, with no clear D. The length of the CDR3 is 15 residues. V was trimmed by 0 bases and J by 0 bases, leaving 6 bases between them. Germline V gene lookup returns CDR1 LGHDT and CDR2 YNNKEL (reference sequence). CDR3 residues: CASSQDRVAKNIQYF. DNA for the CDR3: TGTGCCAGCAGCCAAGATCGAGTAGCCAAAAACATTCAGTACTTC.

This clonotype was picked up many times. The chain carries TRBV2 and TRBJ2-1; D call uncertain. The CDR3 is 15 amino acids. The V end lost 6 bases, the J end lost 2 bases, and 14 bases lay between the germline ends. The V gene's germline CDR1 is SNHLY and CDR2 FYNNEI. CDR3 nucleotide sequence: TGTGCCAGCAGGGAGACACATACAGCCTACAATGAGCAGTTCTTC. Translated, it gives CASRETHTAYNEQFF.

This clonotype was recorded many times. The chain couples TRBV5-1 to TRBJ2-7; 9 nucleotides match TRBD1. V lost 4 bases to trimming and J lost 5 bases; unmatched junction nucleotides: 10. Germline V gene lookup returns CDR1 SGHRS and CDR2 YFSETQ. The CDR3 has 15 amino acids. The CDR3 loop reads CASSPRTGVAHEQYF. In nucleotides, the CDR3 is TGCGCCAGCAGCCCCCGGACAGGGGTAGCCCACGAGCAGTACTTC.

This clonotype has just a few counts. The CDR3 spells CASSPSTVAWEQYF. The CDR3 DNA reads TGTGCCAGCAGCCCATCGACAGTGGCCTGGGAGCAGTACTTC. The chain combines TRBV7-9 with TRBJ2-7, with a possible D match to TRBD1 (5 bases). The CDR3 has 14 residues. Trimming pared 5 bases from V and 7 bases from J, leaving 18 bases between. Per germline, CDR1 SEHNR and CDR2 FQNEAQ (reference sequence).

With regard to this clonotype: At one boundary the junction diverges from the germline segment, which might be a read error. The chain employs TRBV28 and TRBJ2-1; 9 bases line up with TRBD1. The CDR3 has 15 amino acids. Germline V gives CDR1 MDHEN, CDR2 SYDVKM. This CDR3 reads CASSRRGQGRNGQFF. CDR3 nucleotide sequence: TGTGCCAGCAGTCGCCGTGGACAGGGGAGAAATGGGCAGTTCTTC.

This clonotype was picked up a small number of times. The gene calls are TRBV4-1 and TRBJ2-1; D might be TRBD2 (6 bases). Germline assignment: CDR1 MGHRA and CDR2 YSYEKL. V gave up 4 bases and J gave up 8 bases, with 24 bases separating them. The CDR3 totals 17 residues. Here the CDR3 DNA reads TGCGCCAGCAGCCCCTGGGTTAGCGGCGCGCGCGCCGATGAGCAGTTCTTC. As protein: CASSPWVSGARADEQFF.

This clonotype came up a few times. The rearrangement joins TRBV7-9 to TRBJ2-7; TRBD1 is a possible D gene (6 bases). Germline CDR1 SEHNR, CDR2 FQNEAQ (reference sequence). With 6 bases removed from V and 2 bases from J, the gap between germline ends came to 17 bases. The CDR3 totals 15 residues. Here the CDR3 reads CASSAGPGQTYEQYF. In DNA form, the CDR3 reads TGTGCCAGCAGTGCTGGCCCCGGACAGACCTACGAGCAGTACTTC.

The chain carries TRBV2 and TRBJ1-5, with a possible D match to TRBD1 (6 bases). The V end was cut by 7 bases, the J end by 0 bases, with 13 bases between. CDR1 and CDR2 from the germline V gene are SNHLY and FYNNEI. There are 15 residues in the CDR3. CDR3 region: CASKRGANSNQPQHF. CDR3 DNA: TGTGCCAGCAAGCGGGGGGCGAATAGCAATCAGCCCCAGCATTTT.

This clonotype was recorded a few times. V gene TRBV20-1 combines with J gene TRBJ2-1, with TRBD2 matching over 7 bases. This CDR3 spans 16 amino acids. The V segment lost 7 bases and the J segment 0 bases; nucleotides outside the gene matches: 12. From germline, CDR1 is DFQATT and CDR2 SNEGSKA (reference sequence). CDR3 protein: CSVIHSGSSSYNEQFF. The CDR3 DNA is TGCAGTGTTATTCATAGCGGGTCGAGCTCCTACAATGAGCAGTTCTTC.

The table lists this clonotype with many counts. The chain uses TRBV3-1 and TRBJ2-7; 10 positions agree with TRBD2. The CDR3 sequence is 17 residues long. J lost 2 bases, V lost 0 bases, and 7 bases had no gene match. CDR1 is LGHDT, CDR2 YNNKEL, per germline (reference sequence). The CDR3 nucleotides read TGTGCCAGCAGCCAAGATCCCGCTAGCGGGGGCCCCTACGAGCAGTACTTC. Translating gives CASSQDPASGGPYEQYF.

This clonotype was recorded a few times. The chain links TRBV20-1 to TRBJ2-3; 10 positions agree with TRBD1. The CDR3 runs 17 residues. Germline values: CDR1 DFQATT, CDR2 SNEGSKA (reference sequence). The trim removed 5 bases at V and 4 bases at J, leaving 15 bases unmatched. CDR3 protein: CSAYLPSRDRGADTQYF. The DNA of the CDR3 is TGCAGTGCTTATCTACCCAGTAGGGACAGGGGAGCAGATACGCAGTATTTT.

The chain joins TRBV20-1 to TRBJ2-7; 11 bases match TRBD2. Germline trimming cut 3 bases from V and 9 bases from J; bases unmatched to any gene: 10. Germline-derived CDR1 and CDR2 are DFQATT and SNEGSKA (reference sequence). This CDR3 spans 14 amino acids. The CDR3 sequence: CSARSLAGGFGQYF. Written as DNA, the CDR3 is TGCAGTGCTAGGAGTCTAGCGGGAGGTTTCGGGCAGTACTTC.

The rearrangement joins TRBV12-3 or TRBV12-4 to TRBJ2-3, with a weak D call TRBD1 (6 bases). V was clipped by 3 bases and J by 1 base, with 20 bases between them. CDR3 length: 18 residues. CDR3 nucleotide sequence: TGTGCCAGCAGTTTTTACGGGACACAGACAGATCGCACAGATACGCAGTATTTT. Its translation is CASSFYGTQTDRTDTQYF.

In its sample, this clonotype was seen many times. The J gene is TRBJ2-1, the V gene TRBV7-3; TRBD1 might be the D (5 bases). The length of the CDR3 is 13 residues. The germline CDR1 and CDR2 sequences are SGHTA and FQGTGA. Trimming took off 3 bases at V and 8 bases at J, with 11 bases between the two ends. The CDR3 region is CASSLVDMHEQFF. DNA of the CDR3: TGTGCCAGCAGCTTGGTGGACATGCATGAGCAGTTCTTC.